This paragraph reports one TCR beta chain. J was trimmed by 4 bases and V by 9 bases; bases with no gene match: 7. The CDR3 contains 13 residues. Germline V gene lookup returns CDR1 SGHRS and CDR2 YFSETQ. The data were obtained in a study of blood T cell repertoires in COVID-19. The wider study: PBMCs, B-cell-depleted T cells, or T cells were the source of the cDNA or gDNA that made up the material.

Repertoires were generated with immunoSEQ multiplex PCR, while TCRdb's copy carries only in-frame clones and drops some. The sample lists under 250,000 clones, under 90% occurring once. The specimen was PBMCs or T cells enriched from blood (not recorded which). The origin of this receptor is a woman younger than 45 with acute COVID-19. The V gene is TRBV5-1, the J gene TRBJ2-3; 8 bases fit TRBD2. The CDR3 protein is CATAGGGADTQYF. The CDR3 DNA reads TGCGCCACCGCGGGAGGAGGTGCAGATACGCAGTATTTT.